The rows below give T cell receptor beta chains drawn from one sample of a study of OX40 agonist ivuxolimab in advanced cancers. Repertoires were generated with immunoSEQ multiplex PCR, while TCRdb's copy carries only in-frame clones and drops some. The sample has roughly 61,000 clones; 75% to 90% are singletons. Sequences were derived from CD4+ or CD8+ T cells sorted from blood, sampled in a trial of the OX40 agonist ivuxolimab. These TCRs come from an adult with an advanced solid tumor such as melanoma, head and neck, liver or kidney cancer. Both conserved end residues are part of each CDR3. Fields, in order: D gene, J gene, V gene, clone size, CDR3 DNA, CDR3 protein. A D gene is named only where the DNA matches it firmly. Not every row has a clone size; where given, it reads once, few, many or a size class.

TRBD1 TRBJ1-1 TRBV6-4 NA TGTGCCTCGAGGGGGCTGAACACTGAAGCTTTCTTT CASRGLNTEAFF
TRBD2 TRBJ2-2 TRBV5-6 NA TGTGCCAGCAGCCCGGAACTAGCGTCTGGGGAGCTGTTTTTT CASSPELASGELFF
NA TRBJ2-3 TRBV29-1 NA TGCAGCGTTGAATGGGGACTCCTCCCGGGCACAGATACGCAGTATTTT CSVEWGLLPGTDTQYF
NA TRBJ1-6 TRBV28 NA TGTGCCAGCATCGGGGGGCGCGGGCCCTATAATTCACCCCTCCACTTT CASIGGRGPYNSPLHF
NA TRBJ2-3 TRBV28 NA TGTGCCAGCAGTTACCCCCCAGTTGGGGTCCCAGATACGCAGTATTTT CASSYPPVGVPDTQYF
NA TRBJ1-5 TRBV7-9 few TGTGCCAGCAGCCCCTCAAGGGGCGGGGGTGAACCCCAGCATTTT CASSPSRGGGEPQHF
NA TRBJ1-4 TRBV2 NA TGTGCCAGCATCATCACGGAGACCTATGAAAAACTGTTTTTT CASIITETYEKLFF
TRBD2 TRBJ2-1 TRBV2 NA TGTGCCAGCAGTGAGTGGGGGCTAGCGGGGTTCTACAATGAGCAGTTCTTC CASSEWGLAGFYNEQFF
TRBD1 TRBJ1-3 TRBV6-1 once TGTGCCAGCAGTGAAGACAGGGGCACTGGAAACACCATATATTTT CASSEDRGTGNTIYF
NA TRBJ1-5 TRBV7-9 NA TGTGCCAGCAGCTTAGATAGGGATCAGCCCCAGCATTTT CASSLDRDQPQHF
TRBD2 TRBJ2-3 TRBV5-1 NA TGCGCCAGCAGCCCCGGGTATAGCGGGGGGGCCCAATTCACAGATACGCAGTATTTT CASSPGYSGGAQFTDTQYF
NA TRBJ1-1 TRBV6-5 NA TGTGCCAGCAGTTACTCGCAGGCGAACACTGAAGCTTTCTTT CASSYSQANTEAFF
TRBD2 TRBJ2-2 TRBV19 once TGTGCCAGTAGTGGCGGGAGATCTGGGGAGCTGTTTTTT CASSGGRSGELFF
NA TRBJ2-4 TRBV7-2 NA TGTGCCAGCAGCTCCAAAACCGGAAAAAACATTCAGTACTTC CASSSKTGKNIQYF
NA TRBJ2-1 TRBV19 few TGTGCCAGTAGTATAGGCAATATTGAGCAGTTCTTC CASSIGNIEQFF
TRBD1 TRBJ1-2 TRBV7-2 few TGTGCCAGCACAACAGGGGTCGGTGGCTATGGCTACACCTTC CASTTGVGGYGYTF
TRBD2 TRBJ2-7 TRBV2 NA TGTGCCAGTCCCGGACTAGCGGGGGGGCTCGGGGAGCAGTACTTC CASPGLAGGLGEQYF
NA TRBJ2-5 TRBV6-1 NA TGTGCCAGCAGTGTGGGGGGGCGGCAAGAGACCCAGTACTTC CASSVGGRQETQYF
TRBD1 TRBJ1-6 TRBV28 NA TGTGCCAGCAGTTACCCCACGGACAGGGGTAATTCACCCCTCCACTTT CASSYPTDRGNSPLHF
NA TRBJ1-2 TRBV27 NA TGTGCCAGCAGTTTACGGGAAGGGAACTATGGCTACACCTTC CASSLREGNYGYTF
NA TRBJ1-5 TRBV6-4 NA TGTGCCAGCAAGCCCCAGCATTTT CASKPQHF
NA TRBJ1-3 TRBV4-1 few TGCGCCAGCAGCCAAGTCCTTGGACTGAGCTCTGGAAACACCATATATTTT CASSQVLGLSSGNTIYF
NA TRBJ1-1 TRBV19 NA TGTGCCAGTAGTACAGGGATTCTGAACACTGAAGCTTTCTTT CASSTGILNTEAFF
TRBD2 TRBJ2-5 TRBV7-2 NA TGTGCCAGCAGCCTGGGACTAGCGGGGGGTAACCAAGAGACCCAGTACTTC CASSLGLAGGNQETQYF